This entry is about one TCR beta chain. Its antigen is not identified. This specimen belongs to a study of T-cell memory formation after mild COVID-19. Study-wide points: Pre-infection memory showed some responding clones, and this suggested that cross-reactive memory joined.

Constant-segment-primed 5'RACE gave TCR alpha and TCR beta cDNA libraries with sample barcodes and UMIs. TCRdb re-called the 5' RACE reads through MiXCR, storing one row per CDR3 protein. The table includes approximately 150,000 distinct CDR3 sequences, about 6.1% detected once. This CDR3 region has 14 residues. Germline V gives CDR1 SGHDN, CDR2 FVKESK. Trimming shortened V by 2 bases and J by 6 bases, and 13 bases separated the two germline ends. The chain is built from TRBV14 and TRBJ1-1; D call uncertain. This TCR came from an adult woman who had mild COVID-19 (a few samples of this study predate the infection). Cell type and time point are not known. Sequencing was performed on PBMCs or a T cell subset sorted from them (not recorded which). CDR3 loop: CASSQSAVRPEAFF. The CDR3 bases are TGTGCCAGCAGCCAATCCGCAGTCCGACCTGAAGCTTTCTTT.